This is a list of T cell receptor beta chains from one sample in a study of T cells after yellow fever vaccination. TCRdb ran MiXCR on the 5' RACE reads and lists one entry per CDR3 protein. The data contain 250,000 to 300,000 distinct CDR3 sequences, roughly 9% of them singletons. This sample comprised CD4+ T cells sorted from PBMCs, obtained 5 days after the yellow fever booster vaccination. These receptors were obtained from a man between 18 and 35 years old who received the YFV17D yellow fever vaccine. The CDR3 runs from the conserved cysteine through the conserved F or W. Each record gives: clone size, V gene, CDR3 protein. A row's size may be missing; if present it is once, few, many or a size class.

.,TRBV7-9,CASSFGETEAFF
.,TRBV5-6,CASSLSPPDTQYF
.,TRBV7-9,CASSGYPVGTALAEGYTF
few,TRBV12-3/TRBV12-4,CASSLGTRGGLKTQYF
.,TRBV6-5,CASSRHENTEAFF
many,TRBV21-1,CASSKRGTGHSYEQYF
.,TRBV19,CASIRTGLGGIQYF
few,TRBV7-9,CASSSTGTGALTF
few,TRBV2,CASVADYATNEKLFF
.,TRBV2,CASSEITTTGELFF
few,TRBV10-3,CAIRGTGNQPQHF
.,TRBV4-2,CASSQVAHLGELFF
.,TRBV7-2,CASSLFGAGETQYF
many,TRBV10-3,CAIRAGAGDDYGYTF
.,TRBV3-1,CASSQAGTEYNEQFF
.,TRBV5-1,CASSSGTGPGELFF
many,TRBV5-1,CASSLAPGENYTF
few,TRBV6-5,CASSYSGGRAGELFF
.,TRBV20-1,CSAPSEEYYGYTF
.,TRBV12-3/TRBV12-4,CASSLMPTGAHEQFF
many,TRBV12-3/TRBV12-4,CASSLAGGSDTQYF
.,TRBV6-5,CASSDFPLHRNEQFF